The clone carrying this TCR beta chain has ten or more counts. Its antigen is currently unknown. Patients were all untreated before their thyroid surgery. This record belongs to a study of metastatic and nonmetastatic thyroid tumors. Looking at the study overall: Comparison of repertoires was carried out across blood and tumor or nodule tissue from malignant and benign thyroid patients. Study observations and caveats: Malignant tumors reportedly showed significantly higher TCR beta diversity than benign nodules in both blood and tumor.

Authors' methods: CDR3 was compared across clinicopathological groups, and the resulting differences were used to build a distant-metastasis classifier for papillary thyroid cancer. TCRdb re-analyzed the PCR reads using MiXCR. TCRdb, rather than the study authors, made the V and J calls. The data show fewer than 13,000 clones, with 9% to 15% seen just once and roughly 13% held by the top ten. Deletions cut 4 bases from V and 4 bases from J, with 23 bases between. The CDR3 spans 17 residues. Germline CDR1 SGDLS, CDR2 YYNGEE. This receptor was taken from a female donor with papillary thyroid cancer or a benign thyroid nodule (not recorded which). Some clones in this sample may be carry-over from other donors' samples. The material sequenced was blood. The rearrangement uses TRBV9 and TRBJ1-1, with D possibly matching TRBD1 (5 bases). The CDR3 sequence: CASSTRQGGGGGTEAFF. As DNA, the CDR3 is TGTGCCAGCAGCACCCGACAAGGCGGTGGGGGGGGCACTGAAGCTTTCTTT. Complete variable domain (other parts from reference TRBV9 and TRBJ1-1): DSGVTQTPKHLITATGQRVTLRCSPRSGDLSVYWYQQSLDQGLQFLIQYYNGEERAKGNILERFSAQQFPDLHSELNLSSLELGDSALYFCASSTRQGGGGGTEAFFGQGTRLTVV.